These 9 T cell receptor beta chains were sequenced from one sample in a study of vaccination and CD4 T cells after COVID-19. With the Oncomine TCR Beta short-read assay, DNA from cultured CD4+ T cells was sequenced. TCRdb redid the calling of the PCR reads with MiXCR, one entry per CDR3 protein. The sample has under 20,000 distinct CDR3 sequences; under 60% are singletons. These receptors' antigens are unknown. Sample treatment: approximately nine-day PBMC culture with coronavirus spike peptide pools or control peptides (ViraFEST assay). The material was CD4+ T cells from blood, cultured in vitro, obtained after SARS-CoV-2 vaccination. All receptors derive from a human donor who had recovered from COVID-19.

CDR3 DNA sequence: TGTGCCACCAGCGAAAACAACTTCCTAGGAAACACCATATATTTT. This encodes CATSENNFLGNTIYF. The chain combines TRBV15 with TRBJ1-3; D call uncertain. From germline, CDR1 is LNHNV and CDR2 YYDKDF (reference sequence). The CDR3 spans 15 residues. V lost 5 bases, J lost 4 bases, and 15 bases lay in between.

The genes are TRBV27 and TRBJ1-2; 10 nucleotides line up with TRBD1. This CDR3 is 15 amino acids long. The germline CDR1 and CDR2 sequences are MNHEY and SMNVEV (reference sequence). Trimming took 11 bases from V and 0 from J; bases not matched to a gene: 9. The CDR3: CAPIHGTGANYGYTF. The CDR3 DNA is TGTGCCCCGATACACGGGACAGGGGCTAACTATGGCTACACCTTC.

The chain is built from TRBV19 and TRBJ2-2, with D possibly called TRBD1 or TRBD2 (5 bases each). The germline V gene has CDR1 LNHDA and CDR2 SQIVND (reference sequence). The length of the CDR3 is 15 residues. V was trimmed by 1 base and J by 3 bases, leaving 9 bases between them. CDR3 coding DNA: TGTGCCAGTAGTATAGGAGGGGTTGACACCGGGGAGCTGTTTTTT. Encoded protein: CASSIGGVDTGELFF.

The chain has TRBV19 and TRBJ2-7; a possible D gene is TRBD2 (5 bases). Trimming removed 3 bases from V and 1 base from J, with 7 bases in between. This CDR3 is 13 amino acids long. Germline-derived CDR1 and CDR2 are LNHDA and SQIVND (reference sequence). CDR3 bases: TGTGCCAGTAGTATGCCGGGGTCCTACGAGCAGTACTTC. Amino acid sequence: CASSMPGSYEQYF.

In the case of this clonotype: A read error may produce the germline difference seen at one junction end. The chain uses TRBV20-1 and TRBJ2-3; perhaps TRBD1 as D (6 bases). Germline V CDR1 and CDR2: DFQATT, SNEGSKA (reference sequence). The CDR3 sequence is 15 residues long. The CDR3 nucleotides read TGCAGTGCAAGAGGCAGGACAGTTGCCACAGATACGCAGTATTTT. Residues: CSARGRTVATDTQYF.

This clonotype showed up just once. This sequence joins TRBV28 and TRBJ1-2; D is uncertain. Trimming left V 3 bases short and J 7 bases short, with 18 bases between. The length of the CDR3 is 15 residues. Germline loops: CDR1 MDHEN, CDR2 SYDVKM. CDR3 loop: CASSFQQSQFPGYTF. CDR3 in DNA: TGTGCCAGCAGTTTCCAACAGTCTCAGTTCCCTGGCTACACCTTC.

CDR3 region: CSAPKVRGAAYGYTF. The CDR3 DNA reads as TGCAGTGCTCCAAAGGTACGAGGGGCCGCCTATGGCTACACCTTC. The rearrangement joins TRBV20-1 to TRBJ1-2, with D maybe TRBD1 (5 bases). V was trimmed by 5 bases and J by 4 bases, leaving 20 bases between them. The germline V gene encodes CDR1 DFQATT and CDR2 SNEGSKA (reference sequence). The length of the CDR3 is 15 residues.

This clonotype has just a few counts. The chain couples TRBV6-2 or TRBV6-3 to TRBJ1-1; TRBD1 agrees at 7 bases. The J segment lost 5 bases and the V segment lost 1 base, leaving 4 bases of the junction unmatched. CDR1 is MNHEY, CDR2 SVGEGT, per germline. This CDR3 is 14 amino acids long. The CDR3 region has the DNA TGTGCCAGCAGTTACTTCAGGGGGGGGACTGAAGCTTTCTTT. This translates into CASSYFRGGTEAFF.

The J gene is TRBJ2-3, the V gene TRBV20-1; D not certain. Trimming took off 6 bases at V and 4 bases at J, with 8 bases between the two ends. Germline assignment: CDR1 DFQATT and CDR2 SNEGSKA (reference sequence). This CDR3 contains 11 residues. This CDR3 reads CSAPDPDTQYF. CDR3 bases: TGCAGTGCCCCCGACCCAGATACGCAGTATTTT.